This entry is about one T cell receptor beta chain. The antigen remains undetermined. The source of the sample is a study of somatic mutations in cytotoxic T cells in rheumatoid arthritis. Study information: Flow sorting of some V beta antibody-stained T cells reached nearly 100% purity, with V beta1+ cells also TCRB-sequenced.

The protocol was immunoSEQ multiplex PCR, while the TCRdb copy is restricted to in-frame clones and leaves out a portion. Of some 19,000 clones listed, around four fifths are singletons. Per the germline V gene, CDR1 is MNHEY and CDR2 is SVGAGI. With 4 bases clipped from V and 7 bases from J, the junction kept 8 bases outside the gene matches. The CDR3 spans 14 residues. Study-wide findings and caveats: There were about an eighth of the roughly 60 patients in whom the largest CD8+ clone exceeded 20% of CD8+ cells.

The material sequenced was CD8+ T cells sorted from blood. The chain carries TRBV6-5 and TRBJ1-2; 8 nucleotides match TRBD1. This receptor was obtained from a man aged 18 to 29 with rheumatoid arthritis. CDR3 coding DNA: TGTGCCAGCAGTTTCCGGACAGGGCCAAGTGGCTACACCTTC. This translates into CASSFRTGPSGYTF.